A single sample gave rise to the 10 T cell receptor beta chains below, sequenced in a study of prognosis after radiotherapy for stage I lung cancer. Multiplex PCR in two rounds served to amplify TCR beta CDR3 from genomic DNA. Primers specific to each TRBV and TRBJ gene were used in first-round PCR. MiXCR was run by TCRdb on the multiplex PCR reads, yielding one entry per CDR3 protein. The table records more than 9,500 distinct CDR3 sequences, approximately 40% of them present only once. Source: PBMCs, taken before or after stereotactic body radiation therapy (not recorded which). The origin of the receptors is a donor aged 50 or older with non-small cell lung cancer.

This clonotype showed up many times. This chain connects TRBV4-1 to TRBJ1-3, with D possibly TRBD1 on 6 matching bases. V was cut by 1 base and J by 4 bases, with 11 bases left in between. This CDR3 comprises 15 residues. Looked up from germline, CDR1 is MGHRA and CDR2 is YSYEKL. Here the CDR3 reads CASSQAWGRGNTIYF. The CDR3 DNA reads as TGCGCCAGCAGCCAAGCTTGGGGGCGCGGAAACACCATATATTTT.

V usage is TRBV5-4 and J usage is TRBJ1-2; no definite D call. CDR3 length: 15 residues. Germline-derived CDR1 and CDR2 are SGHNT and YYREEE (reference sequence). V lost 5 bases and J lost 5, with 19 bases in between. The DNA for the CDR3 is TGTGCCAGCAGTACCGCGACCGATCGAGGTTATGGCTACACCTTC. Its translation: CASSTATDRGYGYTF. Variable domain in full (rest from reference TRBV5-4 and TRBJ1-2): ETGVTQSPTHLIKTRGQQVTLRCSSQSGHNTVSWYQQALGQGPQFIFQYYREEENGRGNFPPRFSGLQFPNYSSELNVNALELDDSALYLCASSTATDRGYGYTFGSGTRLTVV.

This clonotype has just a few counts. V and J are TRBV20-1 and TRBJ1-6; D unclear. Trimming pared 3 bases from V and 6 bases from J, leaving 15 bases between. Germline V gene data show CDR1 as DFQATT and CDR2 as SNEGSKA (reference sequence). This CDR3 contains 15 residues. CDR3 nucleotide sequence: TGCAGTGCTAGTGTCAGAGACCTTTTTAATTCACCCCTCCACTTT. It yields the protein CSASVRDLFNSPLHF.

The J gene is TRBJ1-5, the V gene TRBV27; D possibly corresponds to TRBD1 (5 bases). Deletions cut 5 bases from V and 16 bases from J, with 21 bases between. The CDR3 runs 13 residues. The germline gives CDR1 MNHEY, CDR2 SMNVEV (reference sequence). The DNA for the CDR3 is TGTGCCAGCAGTATCCGCGACTGGGGCGGGCCCCATTTT. This sequence encodes CASSIRDWGGPHF.

Many counts were recorded for this clonotype. The J gene is TRBJ1-2, the V gene TRBV3-1; D gene ambiguous. Germline V gives CDR1 LGHDT, CDR2 YNNKEL (reference sequence). The V and J ends lost 3 bases and 7 bases respectively, with 9 bases between them. The CDR3 is 12 residues long. In DNA, the CDR3 is TGTGCCAGCAGCCAGTCCGGTCGTGGCTACACCTTC. Translated, it gives CASSQSGRGYTF.

This clonotype occurred many times. DNA for the CDR3: TGCGCCAGCAGCCAAAGTGCGGAAGGCATATCCTACGAGCAGTACTTC. This translates into CASSQSAEGISYEQYF. The chain links TRBV4-3 to TRBJ2-7; the D is unclear. Germline V gives CDR1 LGHNA, CDR2 YSLEER. Trimming took 2 bases from V and 1 from J, leaving 15 bases between them. The CDR3 length is 16 residues.

This clonotype came up many times. The chain recombines TRBV19 with TRBJ2-3; 11 nucleotides align to TRBD2. CDR3 length: 15 amino acids. Germline values: CDR1 LNHDA, CDR2 SQIVND (reference sequence). The trim removed 3 bases at V and 4 bases at J, leaving 3 bases unmatched. CDR3: CASSIRLAGPDTQYF. In nucleotides, the CDR3 is TGTGCCAGTAGTATTCGACTAGCGGGGCCAGATACGCAGTATTTT.

This clonotype appeared many times. The chain is built from TRBV10-2 and TRBJ2-7; D could derive from TRBD1 or TRBD2 (5 bases each). Trimming removed 7 bases at V and 5 bases at J, with 12 bases between. This CDR3 spans 12 amino acids. CDR1 and CDR2 (germline): WSHSY, SAAADI. The CDR3 protein is CASTRGENEQYF. CDR3 sequence (DNA): TGCGCCAGCACAAGGGGAGAGAACGAGCAGTACTTC.

At least ten counts were recorded for this clonotype. This chain connects TRBV19 to TRBJ2-5; D is unresolved. This CDR3 has 13 residues. Germline V CDR1 and CDR2: LNHDA, SQIVND (reference sequence). Trimming took off 2 bases at V and 1 base at J, with 5 bases between the two ends. CDR3 in DNA: TGTGCCAGTAGTATACAAAGCCAAGAGACCCAGTACTTC. Translated: CASSIQSQETQYF.

Comments on this clonotype: One junction end does not reproduce the germline sequence, and a read error may be involved. The chain joins TRBV12-3 or TRBV12-4 to TRBJ2-3; 9 nucleotides line up with TRBD2. The CDR3 consists of 14 residues. CDR3 amino acids: CAIRLAGSTDTQYF. CDR3 sequence (DNA): TGTGCCATCAGGCTAGCGGGGAGCACAGATACACAGTATTTT.